The 17 T cell receptor beta chains listed next were all sequenced from one sample in a study of blood T cell repertoires in COVID-19. Libraries were prepared by immunoSEQ multiplex PCR; TCRdb keeps only in-frame clonotypes and omits some of them. The table has around 250,000 clones, 80% to 90% seen once. The sample consisted of PBMCs or T cells enriched from blood (not recorded which). Receptor source: a woman between 45 and 65 years old who had recovered from COVID-19.

The DNA for the CDR3 is TGCGCCAGCAGTTCAGTCCCGCCCCAAATAGAGACCCAGTACTTC. Protein: CASSSVPPQIETQYF. The chain joins TRBV5-1 to TRBJ2-5; D unclear. Trimming took off 5 bases at V and 4 bases at J, with 18 bases between the two ends. The CDR3 is made up of 15 amino acids. Germline V lookup: CDR1 SGHRS, CDR2 YFSETQ.

The chain couples TRBV6-5 to TRBJ2-4; D perhaps matches TRBD2 (5 bases). V was pared by 6 bases and J by 14 bases, with 20 bases between. The germline CDR1 and CDR2 sequences are MNHEY and SVGAGI. The CDR3 runs to 13 residues. CDR3 protein: CASRVVRSGEKYF. CDR3 nucleotide sequence: TGTGCCAGCAGAGTGGTCAGGAGCGGAGAAAAGTACTTC.

V and J are TRBV5-1 and TRBJ2-7; no clear D. Germline CDR1 and CDR2: SGHRS and YFSETQ. The CDR3 loop spans 14 amino acids. V lost 3 bases, J lost 4 bases, and 14 bases lay in between. CDR3 protein: CASSSRKTDYEQYF. CDR3 DNA: TGCGCCAGCAGCTCACGAAAGACTGATTACGAGCAGTACTTC.

The rearrangement joins TRBV27 to TRBJ2-7; weak D call: TRBD2 (5 bases). V shed 4 bases and J shed 0 bases, with 7 bases lying between them. CDR1 is MNHEY and CDR2 is SMNVEV in the germline V gene (reference sequence). The CDR3 spans 13 residues. The CDR3 protein is CASSSTSSYEQYF. CDR3 DNA: TGTGCCAGCAGTTCCACTAGCTCCTACGAGCAGTACTTC.

V is TRBV6-1 and J is TRBJ2-7; possible D gene TRBD2, 5 bases. Trimming took off 1 base at V and 7 bases at J, with 11 bases between the two ends. Germline V gives CDR1 MNHNS, CDR2 SASEGT. The CDR3 is made up of 13 amino acids. As DNA, the CDR3 is TGTGCCAGCAGTGAAGGCCGCGGGTCAGAGCAGTACTTC. This encodes CASSEGRGSEQYF.

This clone was counted a few times. In nucleotides, the CDR3 is TGTGCCAGCAGCGCAGCCGACAGGAACCCGATCTATGGCTACACCTTC. It codes for CASSAADRNPIYGYTF. The V gene is TRBV9, the J gene TRBJ1-2, with TRBD1 as a possible D gene (6 bases). The CDR3 extends over 16 amino acids. V was pared by 3 bases and J by 4 bases, with 19 bases between. Germline V CDR1 and CDR2: SGDLS, YYNGEE.

The gene calls are TRBV28 and TRBJ1-5; D ambiguous. Germline V gene data show CDR1 as MDHEN and CDR2 as SYDVKM. The V and J ends lost 5 bases and 6 bases respectively, with 11 bases between them. The CDR3 consists of 13 residues. The CDR3 nucleotides are TGTGCCAGCAGTGCGCGTTACGGTCAGCCCCAGCATTTT. It translates to CASSARYGQPQHF.

The gene calls are TRBV19 and TRBJ2-2, with 7 bases identical to TRBD1. The CDR3 runs 16 residues. Germline V gives CDR1 LNHDA, CDR2 SQIVND (reference sequence). V shed 3 bases and J 3 bases; nucleotides not matched to a gene: 7. CDR3: CASSIRAGGDTGELFF. CDR3 nucleotides: TGTGCCAGTAGTATTAGAGCAGGGGGTGACACCGGGGAGCTGTTTTTT.

The chain combines TRBV18 with TRBJ1-1, with D possibly TRBD1 on 5 matching bases. The length of the CDR3 is 13 residues. Trimming cost V 4 bases and J 1 base, with 7 bases left between them. The germline V gene has CDR1 KGHSH and CDR2 LQKENI. CDR3 sequence: CASSRDSNTEAFF. CDR3 bases: TGTGCCAGCTCACGGGACTCGAACACTGAAGCTTTCTTT.

This chain joins TRBV19 and TRBJ1-4; TRBD1 agrees at 10 bases. There are 18 residues in the CDR3. V trimming: 0 bases; J trimming: 6 bases; junction bases outside the gene matches: 10. Germline loops: CDR1 LNHDA, CDR2 SQIVND (reference sequence). The CDR3 region is CASSIDTDGQGVDEKLFF. Written as DNA, the CDR3 is TGTGCCAGTAGTATAGACACAGACGGACAGGGGGTTGATGAAAAACTGTTTTTT.

This clone was observed a few times. The J gene is TRBJ1-2, the V gene TRBV6-5, with D uncertain. CDR1 MNHEY and CDR2 SVGAGI come from the germline V gene. There are 13 residues in the CDR3. V lost 5 bases, J lost 4 bases, and 11 bases lay in between. For the CDR3, the DNA is TGTGCCAGCAGTCGAGACGGAGTCTATGGCTACACCTTC. It encodes CASSRDGVYGYTF.

This chain uses TRBV5-6 with TRBJ1-1; no clear D gene. With 4 bases removed from V and 5 bases from J, the gap between germline ends came to 18 bases. This CDR3 has 15 amino acids. The germline gives CDR1 SGHDT, CDR2 YYEEEE. The CDR3 loop reads CASSHTTGLLTEAFF. As DNA, the CDR3 is TGTGCCAGCAGCCATACTACCGGACTTCTTACTGAAGCTTTCTTT.

The table lists this clone with a count of one. The chain employs TRBV11-2 and TRBJ2-5; 7 bases align to TRBD2. Trimming took 4 bases from V and 2 from J; bases not matched to a gene: 7. The CDR3 is 15 amino acids. CDR1 SGHAT and CDR2 FQNNGV come from the germline V gene. For the CDR3, the DNA is TGTGCCAGCAGCTGGACCTCGGGAGGTCAAGAGACCCAGTACTTC. Protein sequence: CASSWTSGGQETQYF.

This chain uses TRBV29-1 with TRBJ2-7; maybe TRBD2 (6 bases). The CDR3 runs 14 residues. Germline CDR1 reads SQVTM; CDR2 reads ANQGSEA. The germline V and J ends were trimmed by 4 bases and 0 bases, with 13 bases remaining between them. CDR3 coding DNA: TGCAGCGTTGCAAGGGACTCTCTCTCCTACGAGCAGTACTTC. Its protein product is CSVARDSLSYEQYF.

Details on this clone: Other DNA sequences in this sample translate to the same CDR3. This chain connects TRBV27 to TRBJ2-1; TRBD2 is a possible D gene (5 bases). The CDR3 has 16 residues. CDR1 and CDR2 (germline): MNHEY, SMNVEV (reference sequence). Trimming stripped 6 bases from V and 0 bases from J, with 15 bases between. Here the CDR3 reads CASSPPDRGSYNEQFF. CDR3 in DNA: TGTGCCAGCAGCCCTCCGGACCGGGGCTCCTACAATGAGCAGTTCTTC.

The rearrangement joins TRBV28 to TRBJ1-5; perhaps TRBD1 as D (6 bases). This CDR3 contains 16 residues. V dropped 1 base and J dropped 0 bases, with 10 bases sitting between them. CDR1 and CDR2 from the germline V gene are MDHEN and SYDVKM. Here the CDR3 DNA reads TGTGCCAGCAGTTTATTCACAGGGAATAGCAATCAGCCCCAGCATTTT. Amino acid sequence: CASSLFTGNSNQPQHF.

This clone was counted only a few times. The chain uses TRBV7-9 and TRBJ2-1, with unresolved D. Deletions cut 3 bases from V and 3 bases from J, with 12 bases between. The length of the CDR3 is 15 residues. Germline values: CDR1 SEHNR, CDR2 FQNEAQ (reference sequence). The CDR3 nucleotides read TGTGCCAGCAGCTTTGGTGTACGAGGCTACAATGAGCAGTTCTTC. As protein: CASSFGVRGYNEQFF.